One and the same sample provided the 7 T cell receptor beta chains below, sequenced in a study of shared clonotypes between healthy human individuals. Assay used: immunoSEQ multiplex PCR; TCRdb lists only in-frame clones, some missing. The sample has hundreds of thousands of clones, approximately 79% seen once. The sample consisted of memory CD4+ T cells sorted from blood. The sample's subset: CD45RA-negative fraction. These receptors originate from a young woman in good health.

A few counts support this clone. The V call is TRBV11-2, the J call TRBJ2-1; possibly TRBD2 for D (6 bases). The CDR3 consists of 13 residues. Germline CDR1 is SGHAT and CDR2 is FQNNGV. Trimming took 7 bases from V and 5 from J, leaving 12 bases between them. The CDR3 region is CASNEWRDNEQFF. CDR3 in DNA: TGTGCCAGCAACGAGTGGAGGGACAATGAGCAGTTCTTC.

The CDR3 is CAWKGLAEGGGELFF. As DNA, the CDR3 is TGTGCCTGGAAGGGACTAGCGGAGGGAGGCGGGGAGCTGTTTTTT. The chain has TRBV30 and TRBJ2-2; 11 bases fit TRBD2. The J segment lost 7 bases and the V segment lost 4 bases, leaving 8 bases of the junction unmatched. In germline, CDR1 is GTSNPN, CDR2 SVGIG (reference sequence). There are 15 residues in the CDR3.

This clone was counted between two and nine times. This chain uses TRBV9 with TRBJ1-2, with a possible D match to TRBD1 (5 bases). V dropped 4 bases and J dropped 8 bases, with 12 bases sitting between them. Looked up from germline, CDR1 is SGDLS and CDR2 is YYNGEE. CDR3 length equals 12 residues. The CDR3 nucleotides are TGTGCCAGCAGCACTGGGGACTCAGGCTACACCTTC. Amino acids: CASSTGDSGYTF. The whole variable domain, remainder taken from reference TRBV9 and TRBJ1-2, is DSGVTQTPKHLITATGQRVTLRCSPRSGDLSVYWYQQSLDQGLQFLIQYYNGEERAKGNILERFSAQQFPDLHSELNLSSLELGDSALYFCASSTGDSGYTFGSGTRLTVV.

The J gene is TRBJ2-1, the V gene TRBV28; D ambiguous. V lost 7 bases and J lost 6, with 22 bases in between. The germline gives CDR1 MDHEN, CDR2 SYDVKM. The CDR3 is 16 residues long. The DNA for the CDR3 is TGTGCCAGCAATCAATTGAGGCTAGATCGGGCCAATGAGCAGTTCTTC. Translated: CASNQLRLDRANEQFF.

CDR3 residues: CASSVQGPTYEQYF. CDR3 DNA: TGTGCCAGCAGTGTCCAGGGGCCTACCTACGAGCAGTACTTC. The chain is built from TRBV25-1 and TRBJ2-7; D possibly corresponds to TRBD1 (6 bases). CDR1 and CDR2 from the germline V gene are MGHDK and SYGVNS. Trimming removed 4 bases from V and 2 bases from J, with 12 bases in between. The CDR3 spans 14 residues.

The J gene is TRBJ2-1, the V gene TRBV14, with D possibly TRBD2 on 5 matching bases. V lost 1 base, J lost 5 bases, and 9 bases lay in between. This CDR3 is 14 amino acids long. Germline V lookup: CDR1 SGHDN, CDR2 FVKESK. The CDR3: CASSQGRTHNEQFF. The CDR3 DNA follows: TGTGCCAGCAGCCAAGGCAGGACTCACAATGAGCAGTTCTTC.

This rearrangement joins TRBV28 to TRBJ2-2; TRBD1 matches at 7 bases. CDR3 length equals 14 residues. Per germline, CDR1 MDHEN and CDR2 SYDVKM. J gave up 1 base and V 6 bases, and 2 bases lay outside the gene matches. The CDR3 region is CASSGDRNTGELFF. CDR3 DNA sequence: TGTGCCAGCAGCGGGGACAGGAACACCGGGGAGCTGTTTTTT.